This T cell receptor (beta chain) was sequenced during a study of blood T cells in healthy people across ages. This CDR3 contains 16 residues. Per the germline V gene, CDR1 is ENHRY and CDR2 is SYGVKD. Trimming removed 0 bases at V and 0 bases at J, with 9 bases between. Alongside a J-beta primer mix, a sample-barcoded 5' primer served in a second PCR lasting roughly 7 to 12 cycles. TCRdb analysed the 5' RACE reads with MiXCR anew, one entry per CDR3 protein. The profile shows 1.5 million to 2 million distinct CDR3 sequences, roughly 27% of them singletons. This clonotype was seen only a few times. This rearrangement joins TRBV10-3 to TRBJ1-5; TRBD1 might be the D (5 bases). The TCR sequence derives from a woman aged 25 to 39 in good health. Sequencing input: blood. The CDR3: CAISESLGTSNQPQHF. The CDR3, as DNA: TGTGCCATCAGTGAGTCGTTGGGGACTAGCAATCAGCCCCAGCATTTT.